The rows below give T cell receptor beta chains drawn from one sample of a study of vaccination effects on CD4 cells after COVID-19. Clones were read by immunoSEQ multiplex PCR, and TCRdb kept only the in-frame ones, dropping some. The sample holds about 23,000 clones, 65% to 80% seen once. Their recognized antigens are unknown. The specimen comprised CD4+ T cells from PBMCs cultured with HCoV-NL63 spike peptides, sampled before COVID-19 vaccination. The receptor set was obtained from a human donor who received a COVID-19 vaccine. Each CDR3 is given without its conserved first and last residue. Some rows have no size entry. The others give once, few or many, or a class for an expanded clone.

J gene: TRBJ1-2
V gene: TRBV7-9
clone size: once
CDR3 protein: ASSLSGLLGGYT

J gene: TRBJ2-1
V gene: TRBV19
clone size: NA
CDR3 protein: ASGPGGTSSYNEQF

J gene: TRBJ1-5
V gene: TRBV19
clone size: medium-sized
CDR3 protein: ASSQGQGGQPQH

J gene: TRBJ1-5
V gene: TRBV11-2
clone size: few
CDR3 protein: ASSLGRDWSQPQH

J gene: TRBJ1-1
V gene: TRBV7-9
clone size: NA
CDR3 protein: ASSLGFGDSGNTEAF

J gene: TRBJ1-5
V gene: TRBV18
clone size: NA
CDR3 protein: ASSPGTGNQPQH

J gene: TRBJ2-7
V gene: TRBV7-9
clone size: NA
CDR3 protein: ASSFRERGAGEQY

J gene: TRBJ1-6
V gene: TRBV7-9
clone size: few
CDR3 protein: ASAARNNSPLH

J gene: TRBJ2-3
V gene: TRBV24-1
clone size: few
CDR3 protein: ATEGQDTDTQY

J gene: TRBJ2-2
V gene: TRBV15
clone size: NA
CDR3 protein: ATSPREKTGELF

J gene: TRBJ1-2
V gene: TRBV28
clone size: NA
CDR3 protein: ASSSNTGNGYT

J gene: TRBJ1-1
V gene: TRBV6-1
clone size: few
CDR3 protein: ASSEVSLNTEAF

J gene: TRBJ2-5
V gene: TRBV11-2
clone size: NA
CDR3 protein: ASSLVGLAGGPLETQY

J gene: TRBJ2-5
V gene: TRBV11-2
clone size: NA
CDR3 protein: ASSFAGGMEETQY

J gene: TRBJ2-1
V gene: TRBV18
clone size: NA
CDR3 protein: ASSLNLPYGLSSYNEQF

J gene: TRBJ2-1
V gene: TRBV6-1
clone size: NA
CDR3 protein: ASSETPQGVGPNEQF

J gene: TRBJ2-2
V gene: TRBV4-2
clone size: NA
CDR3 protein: ASSQGRRGGTGELF

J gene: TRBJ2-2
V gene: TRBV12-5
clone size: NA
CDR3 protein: ASGFTQTGTSGTGELF

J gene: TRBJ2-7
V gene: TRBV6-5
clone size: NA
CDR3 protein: ASRRYGQGGYEQY

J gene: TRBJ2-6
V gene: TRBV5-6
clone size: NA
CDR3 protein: ASSLLGLLT

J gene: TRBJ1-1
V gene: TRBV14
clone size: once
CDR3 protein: ASSRTGLNTEAF

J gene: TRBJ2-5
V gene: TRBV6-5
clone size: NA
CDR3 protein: ASRGQGAPQETQY

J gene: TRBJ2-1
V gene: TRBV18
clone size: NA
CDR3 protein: ASSGASYNEQF

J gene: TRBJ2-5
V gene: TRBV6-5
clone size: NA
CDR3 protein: ASSIIKQQETQY

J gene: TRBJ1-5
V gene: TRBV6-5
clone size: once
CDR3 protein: ASSPQGGRDQPQH

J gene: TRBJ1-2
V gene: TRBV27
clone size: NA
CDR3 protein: ASSLGGVYGYT

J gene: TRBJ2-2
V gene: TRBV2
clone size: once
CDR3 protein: ASSRDGGGTGELF

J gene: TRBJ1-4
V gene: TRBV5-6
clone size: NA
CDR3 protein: ASSQQGAREKLF

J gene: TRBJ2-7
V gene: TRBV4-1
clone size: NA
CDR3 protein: ASSRGQGGYSYEQY

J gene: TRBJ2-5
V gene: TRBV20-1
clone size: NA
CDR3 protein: SASRGAETQY

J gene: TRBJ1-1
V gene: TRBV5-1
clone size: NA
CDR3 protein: ASSGGSVEAF

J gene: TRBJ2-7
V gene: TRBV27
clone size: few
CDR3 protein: ASKPNAVGSYEQY

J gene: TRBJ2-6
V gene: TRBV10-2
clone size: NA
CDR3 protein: ASSGGGLSGANVLT

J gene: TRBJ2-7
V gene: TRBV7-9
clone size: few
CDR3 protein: ASSLSGVYEQY

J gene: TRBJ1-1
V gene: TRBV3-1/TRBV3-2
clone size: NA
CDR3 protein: ASSLRPAEAF

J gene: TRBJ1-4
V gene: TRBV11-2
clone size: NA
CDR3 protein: ASSLVRGVDEKLF